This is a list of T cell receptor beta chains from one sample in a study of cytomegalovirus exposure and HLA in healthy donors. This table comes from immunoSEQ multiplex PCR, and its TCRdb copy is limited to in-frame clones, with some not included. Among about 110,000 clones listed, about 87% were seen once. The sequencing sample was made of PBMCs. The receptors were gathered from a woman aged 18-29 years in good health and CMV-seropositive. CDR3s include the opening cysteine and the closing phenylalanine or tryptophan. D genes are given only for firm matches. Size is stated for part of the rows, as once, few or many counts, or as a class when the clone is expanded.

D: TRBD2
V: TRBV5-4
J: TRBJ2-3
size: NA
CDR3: CASSMGLAGGTDTQYF
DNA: TGTGCCAGCAGCATGGGACTAGCGGGGGGGACAGATACGCAGTATTTT

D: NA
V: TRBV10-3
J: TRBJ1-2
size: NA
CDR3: CAADSKGPDGYTF
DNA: TGTGCCGCTGACAGTAAAGGGCCCGACGGCTACACCTTC

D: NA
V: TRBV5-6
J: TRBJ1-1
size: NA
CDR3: CASSFPQNTEAFF
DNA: TGTGCCAGCAGCTTCCCACAGAACACTGAAGCTTTCTTT

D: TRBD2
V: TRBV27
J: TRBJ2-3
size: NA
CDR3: CASSLWTSGGATDTQYF
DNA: TGTGCCAGCAGTCTATGGACTAGCGGGGGGGCAACAGATACGCAGTATTTT

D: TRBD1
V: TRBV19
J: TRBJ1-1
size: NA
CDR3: CASSGTGDTEAFF
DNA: TGTGCCAGTAGTGGTACAGGGGACACTGAAGCTTTCTTT

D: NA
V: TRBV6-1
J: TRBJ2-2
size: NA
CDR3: CASSLRGELFF
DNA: TGTGCCAGCAGCCTCAGGGGGGAGCTGTTTTTT

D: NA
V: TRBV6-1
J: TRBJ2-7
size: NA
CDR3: CASSEQGQSYEQYF
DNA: TGTGCCAGCAGTGAGCAGGGGCAGTCCTACGAGCAGTACTTC

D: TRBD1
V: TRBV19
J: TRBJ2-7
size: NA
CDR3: CASSMGQGLEQYF
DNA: TGTGCCAGTAGTATGGGACAGGGTCTCGAGCAGTACTTC

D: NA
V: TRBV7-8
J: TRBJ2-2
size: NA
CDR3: CASSLGYTGTGELFF
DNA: TGTGCCAGCAGCTTAGGGTACACCGGGACCGGGGAGCTGTTTTTT

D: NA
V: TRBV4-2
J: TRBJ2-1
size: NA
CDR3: CASSQVARNNEQFF
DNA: TGTGCCAGCAGCCAAGTGGCCAGAAACAATGAGCAGTTCTTC

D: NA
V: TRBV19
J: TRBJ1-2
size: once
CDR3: CASSITGQISYGYTF
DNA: TGTGCCAGTAGTATCACTGGACAGATTTCCTATGGCTACACCTTC

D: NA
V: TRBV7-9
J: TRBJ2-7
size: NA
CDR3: CASSDSESYEQYF
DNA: TGTGCCAGCAGTGACTCCGAATCCTACGAGCAGTACTTC

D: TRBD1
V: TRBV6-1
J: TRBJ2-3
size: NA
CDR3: CASNQGQATDTQYF
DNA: TGTGCCAGCAATCAGGGACAGGCCACAGATACGCAGTATTTT

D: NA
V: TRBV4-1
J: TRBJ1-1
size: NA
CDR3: CASSQGWSPRAEAFF
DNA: TGCGCCAGCAGCCAAGGATGGTCCCCGAGAGCTGAAGCTTTCTTT